This T cell receptor beta chain originates from a study of human T cells and chemical hapten exposure. The time point: patch test 1, 2 weeks after DPC sensitization. As for treatment: therapeutic diphenylcyclopropenone sensitization with weekly scalp DPC. Trimming removed 6 bases at V and 6 bases at J, with 15 bases between. Germline V gives CDR1 MNHEY, CDR2 SVGEGT. The CDR3 spans 15 residues. Via MiXCR, TCRdb re-called the RACE reads, giving one row per CDR3 protein. The sample has approximately 400,000 distinct CDR3 sequences, more than 4.5% seen once. The source is a woman aged 45-65 years with alopecia areata. Some clones in this sample may be carry-over from other donors' samples. Sequenced here: whole blood, sampled in connection with sensitization to the hapten diphenylcyclopropenone (DPC). The V call is TRBV6-2 or TRBV6-3, the J call TRBJ1-6; maybe TRBD1 (6 bases). CDR3 in amino acids: CASSTRDKPNSPLHF. CDR3 nucleotide sequence: TGTGCCAGCAGCACCCGGGACAAACCTAATTCACCCCTCCACTTT.